This passage covers 29 T cell receptor beta chains from one sample sequenced in a study of T cell repertoires in cytomegalovirus infection. Each CDR3 protein is one row after TCRdb ran MiXCR on the reads. The sample shows under 300,000 distinct CDR3 sequences, 17% of them seen only once. What was sequenced was CD8+ T cells from PBMCs. These receptors came from a human donor in good health (CMV status not recorded). Some clones in this sample may be carry-over from other donors' samples.

Only a few counts were recorded for this clonotype. The gene calls are TRBV4-1 and TRBJ1-3, with 9 bases matching TRBD1. Germline V gene sequence: CDR1 MGHRA, CDR2 YSYEKL. V dropped 4 bases and J dropped 3; count of bases not matched to a gene: 7. This CDR3 contains 16 residues. The CDR3 region has the DNA TGCGCCAGCAGCCCGGGGACAGGGCGGCGTGGAAACACCATATATTTT. Protein product: CASSPGTGRRGNTIYF.

This clonotype was picked up a small number of times. The V and J genes are TRBV5-1 and TRBJ2-7; D is undetermined. This CDR3 is built from 12 residues. V was pared by 4 bases and J by 0 bases, with 5 bases between. Germline values: CDR1 SGHRS, CDR2 YFSETQ. The CDR3 DNA sequence: TGCGCCAGCAGCGTGGACTCCTACGAGCAGTACTTC. As protein: CASSVDSYEQYF.

At least ten counts were recorded for this clonotype. This chain joins TRBV7-9 and TRBJ2-3; 11 nucleotides line up with TRBD2. CDR1 is SEHNR and CDR2 is FQNEAQ in the germline V gene (reference sequence). CDR3 length equals 16 residues. Trimming removed 3 bases from V and 5 bases from J; junction bases left unmatched: 7. CDR3 residues: CASSFLAGGRGDTQYF. CDR3 nucleotides: TGTGCCAGCAGCTTCTTAGCGGGGGGGCGTGGAGATACGCAGTATTTT.

This clonotype was seen ten or more times. The J gene is TRBJ2-7, the V gene TRBV7-2; TRBD1 matches 7 bases. The germline V gene encodes CDR1 SGHTA and CDR2 FQGNSA. This CDR3 has 16 residues. Germline trimming cut 2 bases from V and 3 bases from J; bases unmatched to any gene: 10. This CDR3 reads CASSLIGTAKLYEQYF. DNA of the CDR3: TGTGCCAGCAGCTTAATAGGGACAGCAAAACTCTACGAGCAGTACTTC.

The CDR3 region is CATSRARGPTNEKLFF. DNA for the CDR3: TGTGCCACCAGCAGAGCTCGCGGGCCAACTAATGAAAAACTGTTTTTT. The chain is built from TRBV15 and TRBJ1-4; D is unresolved. The germline V gene encodes CDR1 LNHNV and CDR2 YYDKDF (reference sequence). The germline V and J ends were trimmed by 1 base and 0 bases, with 9 bases remaining between them. The CDR3 has 16 residues.

The V call is TRBV6-2 or TRBV6-3, the J call TRBJ2-1; D tentatively reads TRBD1 or TRBD2 (5 bases each). The germline V gene encodes CDR1 MNHEY and CDR2 SVGEGT. The CDR3 is 13 residues long. V lost 6 bases, J lost 7 bases, and 13 bases lay in between. For the CDR3, the DNA is TGTGCCAGCAGCATGAGTTGGGGGAATGAGCAGTTCTTC. The encoded protein is CASSMSWGNEQFF.

The chain links TRBV7-9 to TRBJ2-7, with 9 bases lining up with TRBD2. The ends lost 4 bases at V and 4 bases at J; junction bases unmatched: 5. This CDR3 spans 14 amino acids. The germline gives CDR1 SEHNR, CDR2 FQNEAQ (reference sequence). The CDR3 is CASSSRGGLYEQYF. The CDR3 DNA reads as TGTGCCAGCAGCTCGCGGGGGGGCTTATACGAGCAGTACTTC.

In this sample, this clonotype turned up a few times. This sequence joins TRBV6-6 and TRBJ2-3; D is unclear. This CDR3 contains 15 residues. Germline values: CDR1 MNHNY, CDR2 SVGAGI (reference sequence). V lost 0 bases, J lost 0 bases, and 7 bases lay in between. CDR3 bases: TGTGCCAGCAGTTACTCTATGGGGAGCACAGATACGCAGTATTTT. This codes for CASSYSMGSTDTQYF.

V is TRBV11-2 and J is TRBJ2-7, with D perhaps matching TRBD1 or TRBD2 (7 bases each). There are 14 residues in the CDR3. V lost 1 base, J lost 5 bases, and 12 bases lay in between. Germline lookup yields CDR1 SGHAT and CDR2 FQNNGV. CDR3 nucleotides: TGTGCCAGCAGCTTAGGCGCAGGGGGGGACGAGCAGTACTTC. Protein product: CASSLGAGGDEQYF.

This clonotype appeared many times. The V and J genes are TRBV7-2 and TRBJ2-1; D is uncertain. Between the trimmed V and J ends, which lost 5 bases and 5 bases, there was a span of 22 bases. Germline V gene data show CDR1 as SGHTA and CDR2 as FQGNSA. The CDR3 is made up of 17 amino acids. The CDR3 bases are TGTGCCAGCAGCCTGGGGTTGCCACGGGCCCCGGACAATGAGCAGTTCTTC. Protein: CASSLGLPRAPDNEQFF.

In this sample, this clonotype turned up many times. The CDR3 loop is CSARVQGDPTYEQYF. DNA for the CDR3: TGCAGTGCTAGAGTACAGGGGGACCCTACCTACGAGCAGTACTTC. V is TRBV20-1 and J is TRBJ2-7; 8 nucleotides match TRBD1. The length of the CDR3 is 15 residues. Germline trimming cut 1 base from V and 2 bases from J; bases unmatched to any gene: 7. Germline-derived CDR1 and CDR2 are DFQATT and SNEGSKA (reference sequence).

This clonotype was picked up a small number of times. The chain couples TRBV4-1 to TRBJ2-1; D gene ambiguous. Germline loops: CDR1 MGHRA, CDR2 YSYEKL. V was clipped by 0 bases and J by 6 bases, with 6 bases between them. There are 13 residues in the CDR3. The CDR3 sequence is CASSQERRNEQFF. CDR3 sequence (DNA): TGCGCCAGCAGCCAAGAGAGGCGCAATGAGCAGTTCTTC.

This clonotype was detected many times. The chain links TRBV7-6 to TRBJ1-1; TRBD1 might be the D (5 bases). Trimming took 3 bases from V and 5 from J, leaving 10 bases between them. CDR3 size: 13 residues. Germline CDR1 is SGHVS and CDR2 is FNYEAQ. CDR3 in amino acids: CASSFGGGTEAFF. The CDR3, as DNA: TGTGCCAGCAGCTTTGGGGGGGGGACTGAAGCTTTCTTT.

This clonotype was counted ten times or more. This sequence joins TRBV7-6 and TRBJ1-1; maybe TRBD1 (5 bases). The CDR3 is 14 amino acids. V was pared by 3 bases and J by 0 bases, with 8 bases between. The germline CDR1 and CDR2 sequences are SGHVS and FNYEAQ. The CDR3 DNA reads as TGTGCCAGCAGCTTTGGACAAATGAACACTGAAGCTTTCTTT. Translating gives CASSFGQMNTEAFF.

The chain combines TRBV7-9 with TRBJ2-1; 9 nucleotides line up with TRBD1. CDR3 length: 16 amino acids. Germline CDR1 is SEHNR and CDR2 is FQNEAQ (reference sequence). The trim removed 4 bases at V and 4 bases at J, leaving 8 bases unmatched. The CDR3 nucleotides are TGTGCCAGCAGCTCAAACAGGGGACAGGGATACAATGAGCAGTTCTTC. The encoded protein is CASSSNRGQGYNEQFF. The whole variable domain, filled in from reference TRBV7-9 and TRBJ2-1, reads DTGVSQNPRHKITKRGQNVTFRCDPISEHNRLYWYRQTLGQGPEFLTYFQNEAQLEKSRLLSDRFSAERPKGSFSTLEIQRTEQGDSAMYLCASSSNRGQGYNEQFFGPGTRLTVL.

This clonotype appeared many times. V usage is TRBV19 and J usage is TRBJ2-2; D is unclear. Germline V gene sequence: CDR1 LNHDA, CDR2 SQIVND (reference sequence). This CDR3 contains 13 residues. V was clipped by 2 bases and J by 2 bases, with 3 bases between them. The CDR3 here is CASSIPNTGELFF. CDR3 coding DNA: TGTGCCAGTAGTATACCTAACACCGGGGAGCTGTTTTTT.

This clonotype was counted many times. V is TRBV28 and J is TRBJ2-7, with 8 bases aligning to TRBD1. CDR1 and CDR2 from the germline V gene are MDHEN and SYDVKM. With V trimmed by 6 bases and J by 2 bases, 12 bases remained unmatched. This CDR3 is 16 amino acids long. This CDR3 is CASSSDRDRSPYEQYF. As DNA, the CDR3 is TGTGCCAGCAGCTCTGACCGGGACAGGAGCCCCTACGAGCAGTACTTC.

In its sample, this clonotype was seen many times. The chain uses TRBV7-2 and TRBJ1-2, with D perhaps TRBD1 (5 bases). The CDR3 runs 14 residues. With 1 base removed from V and 6 bases from J, the gap between germline ends came to 12 bases. Germline V gene data show CDR1 as SGHTA and CDR2 as FQGNSA. The CDR3 region has the DNA TGTGCCAGCAGCTTAGGAGGGGTATTGAATGGCTACACCTTC. This codes for CASSLGGVLNGYTF.

There are a few counts of this clonotype. The chain is built from TRBV2 and TRBJ2-1, with a weak D call TRBD2 (6 bases). Germline V gene data show CDR1 as SNHLY and CDR2 as FYNNEI. This CDR3 has 17 residues. Trimming took off 1 base at V and 8 bases at J, with 21 bases between the two ends. Here the CDR3 reads CASSEEAGPSAFHEQFF. The CDR3 region has the DNA TGTGCCAGCAGTGAAGAGGCGGGACCATCCGCTTTCCATGAGCAGTTCTTC.

The chain has TRBV29-1 and TRBJ2-3; D unclear. V was pared by 4 bases and J by 1 base, with 9 bases between. Germline CDR1 and CDR2: SQVTM and ANQGSEA. The CDR3 sequence is 13 residues long. CDR3 DNA: TGCAGCGTTGTAGTGGTGGGCACAGATACGCAGTATTTT. Protein product: CSVVVVGTDTQYF.

This clonotype was found many times. This chain links TRBV4-2 with TRBJ2-3; 12 bases line up with TRBD2. J lost 5 bases, V lost 3 bases, and 6 bases had no gene match. From germline, CDR1 is LGHNA and CDR2 YNFKEQ. This CDR3 contains 16 residues. The CDR3 DNA reads TGTGCCAGCAGCCAGGCGACTAGCGGGGGCATAGATACGCAGTATTTT. This sequence encodes CASSQATSGGIDTQYF.

This clonotype has a count of ten or more. The chain combines TRBV12-3 or TRBV12-4 with TRBJ1-4; no firm D call. The CDR3 runs 19 residues. V shed 3 bases and J shed 1 base, with 21 bases lying between them. The CDR3, as DNA: TGTGCCAGCAGTTTTTTAAGCGGCAGTTGGGGAAGAACTAATGAAAAACTGTTTTTT. Translation: CASSFLSGSWGRTNEKLFF.

This clonotype showed up many times. The rearrangement uses TRBV7-2 and TRBJ2-5, with D possibly TRBD1 on 6 matching bases. The CDR3 is 20 amino acids. Germline V gene sequence: CDR1 SGHTA, CDR2 FQGNSA. V was pared by 1 base and J by 5 bases, with 29 bases between. The CDR3 nucleotides read TGTGCCAGCAGCTTAGGAATCGGTACAGGGTTTTCAGGTCCCAGGGAGACCCAGTACTTC. This sequence encodes CASSLGIGTGFSGPRETQYF.

This clonotype was found many times. V usage is TRBV12-3 or TRBV12-4 and J usage is TRBJ2-1, with 10 bases matching TRBD2. The V and J ends lost 5 bases and 6 bases, in that order; junction bases with no gene match: 10. This CDR3 region has 16 residues. DNA of the CDR3: TGTGCCAGCAGTCCTAGCGGGGGAAGCGATCGCAATGAGCAGTTCTTC. As protein: CASSPSGGSDRNEQFF.

V is TRBV7-9 and J is TRBJ2-7, with 9 bases lining up with TRBD1. Unmatched junction bases numbered 9, after V lost 4 bases and J lost 5 bases. The CDR3 totals 15 residues. Germline CDR1 is SEHNR and CDR2 is FQNEAQ (reference sequence). The CDR3 is CASSSGGQGIHEQYF. The CDR3 coding sequence is TGTGCCAGCAGCTCAGGGGGACAGGGAATACACGAGCAGTACTTC.

This clonotype was seen a handful of times. V and J are TRBV6-5 and TRBJ2-2, with D possibly called TRBD1 or TRBD2 (5 bases each). The V end lost 0 bases, the J end lost 6 bases, and 11 bases lay between the germline ends. In germline, CDR1 is MNHEY, CDR2 SVGAGI. CDR3 length: 15 amino acids. The CDR3 loop is CASSYSAMGAGELFF. CDR3 sequence (DNA): TGTGCCAGCAGTTACTCCGCAATGGGGGCCGGGGAGCTGTTTTTT.

V is TRBV7-9 and J is TRBJ2-7; either TRBD1 or TRBD2 may fit D (5 bases each). CDR1 and CDR2 from the germline V gene are SEHNR and FQNEAQ (reference sequence). The CDR3 covers 13 residues. Trimming pared 1 base from V and 2 bases from J, leaving 6 bases between. As DNA, the CDR3 is TGTGCCAGCAGCTTAGGGGACCCCTACGAGCAGTACTTC. Amino acids: CASSLGDPYEQYF.

The table lists this clonotype with a few counts. This chain links TRBV12-3 or TRBV12-4 with TRBJ2-5, with 11 bases aligning to TRBD1. The length of the CDR3 is 18 residues. The ends lost 2 bases at V and 1 base at J; junction bases unmatched: 9. The CDR3, as DNA: TGTGCCAGCAGTTTATATCGTCGGGACAGGGGGTTCCAAGAGACCCAGTACTTC. Amino acids: CASSLYRRDRGFQETQYF.

This clonotype appeared a few times. The chain links TRBV5-1 to TRBJ2-1; possibly TRBD2 for D (5 bases). CDR1 is SGHRS and CDR2 is YFSETQ in the germline V gene. There are 15 residues in the CDR3. The V and J ends lost 4 bases and 3 bases respectively, with 14 bases between them. The CDR3 reads CASSEVSGIYNEQFF. The DNA for the CDR3 is TGCGCCAGCAGCGAAGTATCCGGGATCTACAATGAGCAGTTCTTC. Looking up the rest from reference TRBV5-1 and TRBJ2-1 gives the full variable domain: KAGVTQTPRYLIKTRGQQVTLSCSPISGHRSVSWYQQTPGQGLQFLFEYFSETQRNKGNFPGRFSGRQFSNSRSEMNVSTLELGDSALYLCASSEVSGIYNEQFFGPGTRLTVL.